This TCR beta chain was profiled in a study of blood T cell repertoires in COVID-19. Looking at the study overall: Acute and convalescent COVID-19 specimens originated in the United States, Italy and Spain. From T cells, B-cell-depleted T cells, or PBMCs came the material, which was cDNA or gDNA.

Authors' processing steps: How many nucleated cells were present was estimated from reference gene primer amplification. The protocol was immunoSEQ multiplex PCR, while the TCRdb copy is restricted to in-frame clones and leaves out a portion. V and J calls plus clone size are reproduced from that table; the DNA served to infer D and trimming. The data contain fewer than 150,000 clones, roughly four fifths of them singletons. The sample comprised peripheral blood. The receptor was isolated from a woman over 75 with acute or convalescent COVID-19.

For the CDR3, the DNA is TGTGCCAGCAGCGCGTGGAGCTCCTATAATTCACCCCTCCACTTT. Its protein product is CASSAWSSYNSPLHF. This sequence joins TRBV2 and TRBJ1-6; no definite D call. Germline values: CDR1 SNHLY, CDR2 FYNNEI. The CDR3 is 15 amino acids. V lost 6 bases and J lost 0, with 9 bases in between.